This T cell receptor (beta chain) was recorded in a study of tumor and adjacent non-tumor tissue in lung cancer. Study-level background: Histology: about a dozen adenocarcinoma, 2 squamous cell carcinoma, 1 small cell lung cancer. Samples averaged roughly 4.2 million productive TCRbeta reads each. Points from the study as a whole: Tumor repertoires had a smaller top 100 clone share than normal lung.

A modified ARM-PCR protocol with three rounds of nested PCR amplified TCRbeta. From the multiplex PCR reads, TCRdb called clonotypes with MiXCR, one entry per CDR3 protein. The sample has around 76,000 distinct CDR3 sequences, approximately 82% seen once. The template was RNA from unsorted bulk tissue. The normal lung tissue was taken more than 3 cm from the tumor edge. The CDR3 extends over 14 amino acids. The V and J ends lost 6 bases and 2 bases, in that order; junction bases with no gene match: 5. In its sample, this clonotype ranks as medium-sized. Its antigen is not identified. The TCR was taken from a man between 70 and 80 years old with non-small cell lung cancer. This chain uses TRBV12-3 or TRBV12-4 with TRBJ1-2; 8 bases fit TRBD1. The sample was distant non-tumor lung tissue. Here the CDR3 reads CASRPGQVNYGYTF. In DNA form, the CDR3 reads TGTGCCAGCAGGCCGGGACAGGTGAACTATGGCTACACCTTC.